The 26 T cell receptor beta chains below all came from one sample that was sequenced in a study of cytomegalovirus exposure and HLA in healthy donors. PCR primers comprised 60 Vbeta and 13 Jbeta primers. Libraries were prepared by immunoSEQ multiplex PCR; TCRdb keeps only in-frame clonotypes and omits some of them. This table has fewer than 200,000 clones, around 78% appearing once. Specimen: PBMCs. Receptor source: a female donor in good health and CMV-seronegative.

The chain combines TRBV5-1 with TRBJ2-1; 7 bases map to TRBD2. The CDR3 runs to 16 residues. With V trimmed by 1 base and J by 9 bases, 13 bases remained unmatched. CDR1 is SGHRS and CDR2 is YFSETQ in the germline V gene. CDR3 loop: CASSLRLWEGPFEQFF. The CDR3 DNA reads TGCGCCAGCAGCTTGAGGTTGTGGGAGGGCCCATTTGAGCAGTTCTTC.

V usage is TRBV21-1 and J usage is TRBJ2-1; the table's D call of TRBD2 was not tested on the DNA. TRBV21-1 is a pseudogene locus. The length of the CDR3 is 16 residues. The CDR3 DNA is TGTGCCAGCAGCAAAGTGGCAGCGGGAGGGTACAATGAGCAGTTCTTC. Protein sequence: CASSKVAAGGYNEQFF.

The rearrangement uses TRBV5-1 and TRBJ2-7; 9 bases are a match to TRBD1. With 1 base clipped from V and 7 bases from J, the junction kept 9 bases outside the gene matches. The CDR3 has 15 residues. Germline-derived CDR1 and CDR2 are SGHRS and YFSETQ. The CDR3 is CASSLIGDRVREQYF. The CDR3 DNA is TGCGCCAGCAGCTTGATTGGGGACAGGGTGAGAGAGCAGTACTTC.

This clone turned up a few times. This sequence joins TRBV10-3 and TRBJ2-7; TRBD1 might be the D (6 bases). The CDR3 loop spans 12 amino acids. The V gene's germline CDR1 is ENHRY and CDR2 SYGVKD. V was trimmed by 2 bases and J by 6 bases, leaving 8 bases between them. DNA of the CDR3: TGTGCCATCAGTGAGGGGGGCGGCGAGCAGTACTTC. As protein: CAISEGGGEQYF.

In this sample, this clone turned up a few times. V gene TRBV25-1 combines with J gene TRBJ1-2, with D tentatively TRBD1 (5 bases). Germline CDR1 and CDR2: MGHDK and SYGVNS. Trimming cost V 2 bases and J 5 bases, with 6 bases left between them. The CDR3 contains 12 residues. The CDR3 sequence is CASSEGGYGYTF. CDR3 nucleotides: TGTGCCAGCAGTGAAGGGGGGTATGGCTACACCTTC.

The V call is TRBV2, the J call TRBJ2-1, with D tentatively TRBD2 (6 bases). This CDR3 is 14 amino acids long. V shed 7 bases and J shed 4 bases, with 14 bases lying between them. Germline CDR1 reads SNHLY; CDR2 reads FYNNEI. The CDR3 DNA reads as TGTGCCAGCACCGGAGGGCCCGAATACAATGAGCAGTTCTTC. This sequence encodes CASTGGPEYNEQFF. The variable domain in full, completed from reference TRBV2 and TRBJ2-1, reads EPEVTQTPSHQVTQMGQEVILRCVPISNHLYFYWYRQILGQKVEFLVSFYNNEISEKSEIFDDQFSVERPDGSNFTLKIRSTKLEDSAMYFCASTGGPEYNEQFFGPGTRLTVL.

This clone occurred once. CDR3 nucleotide sequence: TGTGCCAGTCACAAAGGACAGGGAACCTACAATGAGCAGTTCTTC. This encodes CASHKGQGTYNEQFF. This chain uses TRBV6-1 with TRBJ2-1, with TRBD1 matching over 8 bases. Per the germline V gene, CDR1 is MNHNS and CDR2 is SASEGT. CDR3 length: 15 residues. J lost 2 bases, V lost 9 bases, and 9 bases had no gene match.

This clone was seen a handful of times. V usage is TRBV30 and J usage is TRBJ1-6, with 7 bases lining up with TRBD1. The germline V gene encodes CDR1 GTSNPN and CDR2 SVGIG (reference sequence). CDR3 size: 13 residues. V was pared by 0 bases and J by 10 bases, with 3 bases of the junction left unmatched. CDR3 in DNA: TGTGCCTGGAGTGTACAGGGGAGGTCACCCCTCCACTTT. Translated, it gives CAWSVQGRSPLHF.

This clone has a handful of counts. The chain employs TRBV14 and TRBJ2-7; perhaps TRBD1 as D (5 bases). The CDR3 runs to 13 residues. Trimming stripped 8 bases from V and 3 bases from J, with 14 bases between. Per germline, CDR1 SGHDN and CDR2 FVKESK. CDR3 DNA sequence: TGTGCCAGCGCACGGACAAGTAACTACGAGCAGTACTTC. It specifies CASARTSNYEQYF.

This rearrangement joins TRBV27 to TRBJ1-1; perhaps TRBD1 as D (5 bases). CDR1 MNHEY and CDR2 SMNVEV come from the germline V gene (reference sequence). Trimming took 6 bases from V and 5 from J, leaving 16 bases between them. There are 14 residues in the CDR3. CDR3 DNA sequence: TGTGCCAGCAGCCCAGGAGGGGAAGGGACTGAAGCTTTCTTT. This encodes CASSPGGEGTEAFF.

The chain joins TRBV7-2 to TRBJ1-3, with D unresolved. This CDR3 is 13 amino acids long. Germline values: CDR1 SGHTA, CDR2 FQGNSA. V gave up 1 base and J gave up 3 bases, with 4 bases separating them. CDR3 nucleotide sequence: TGTGCCAGCAGCTTAGGAGGTGGAAACACCATATATTTT. It is translated as CASSLGGGNTIYF.

This clone was counted between two and nine times. V gene TRBV27 combines with J gene TRBJ2-1; no definite D call. V was pared by 3 bases and J by 9 bases, with 15 bases between. This CDR3 is 14 amino acids long. The germline gives CDR1 MNHEY, CDR2 SMNVEV (reference sequence). This CDR3 is CASSFRSTVVEQFF. The CDR3 DNA is TGTGCCAGCAGTTTCCGATCAACGGTGGTTGAGCAGTTCTTC.

In DNA, the CDR3 is TGTGCCAGCAGAACCGGGACATTAGGAGAAAAACTGTTTTTT. This sequence encodes CASRTGTLGEKLFF. V gene TRBV28 combines with J gene TRBJ1-4; D is possibly TRBD1 (6 bases). The CDR3 consists of 14 residues. V gave up 6 bases and J gave up 8 bases, with 16 bases separating them. CDR1 and CDR2 from the germline V gene are MDHEN and SYDVKM.

This chain joins TRBV4-2 and TRBJ2-3; 11 nucleotides agree with TRBD2. This CDR3 is 18 amino acids long. With 0 bases clipped from V and 0 bases from J, the junction kept 5 bases outside the gene matches. Germline values: CDR1 LGHNA, CDR2 YNFKEQ. In nucleotides, the CDR3 is TGTGCCAGCAGCCAAGATTTGGTAGCGGGGGGGAGCACAGATACGCAGTATTTT. Translated, it gives CASSQDLVAGGSTDTQYF.

The chain carries TRBV28 and TRBJ2-2, with 10 bases matching TRBD2. Trimming cost V 1 base and J 7 bases; bases outside gene matches: 12. CDR1 and CDR2 (germline): MDHEN, SYDVKM. The CDR3 totals 18 residues. The CDR3 DNA is TGTGCCAGCAGTTTATCTAGCGGGAGTCGAGGGTTGTACGGGGAGCTGTTTTTT. Translated: CASSLSSGSRGLYGELFF.

The rearrangement links TRBV4-1 to TRBJ1-5; the D is unclear. The CDR3 runs 13 residues. CDR1 MGHRA and CDR2 YSYEKL come from the germline V gene. V was clipped by 4 bases and J by 7 bases, with 11 bases between them. For the CDR3, the DNA is TGCGCCAGCAGCCCGGGAGGGTTCCAGCCCCAGCATTTT. It yields the protein CASSPGGFQPQHF.

This chain joins TRBV9 and TRBJ1-6, with D possibly TRBD1 on 6 matching bases. The V end lost 5 bases, the J end lost 7 bases, and 16 bases lay between the germline ends. This CDR3 is built from 15 residues. Germline CDR1 is SGDLS and CDR2 is YYNGEE. The CDR3 is CASSPPGGQNSPLHF. DNA of the CDR3: TGTGCCAGCAGTCCCCCGGGGGGCCAGAATTCACCCCTCCACTTT.

The rearrangement links TRBV7-9 to TRBJ1-5, with D tentatively TRBD1 (5 bases). V lost 5 bases and J 4 bases, leaving 9 bases between the germline ends. Germline loops: CDR1 SEHNR, CDR2 FQNEAQ (reference sequence). The CDR3 loop spans 13 amino acids. CDR3 coding DNA: TGTGCCAGCAGCCCGACAGTAAATCAGCCCCAGCATTTT. Translated: CASSPTVNQPQHF. Full variable domain (outside the CDR3, taken from reference TRBV7-9 and TRBJ1-5): DTGVSQNPRHKITKRGQNVTFRCDPISEHNRLYWYRQTLGQGPEFLTYFQNEAQLEKSRLLSDRFSAERPKGSFSTLEIQRTEQGDSAMYLCASSPTVNQPQHFGDGTRLSIL.

The V call is TRBV29-1, the J call TRBJ2-7; D is perhaps TRBD1 (6 bases). The CDR3 sequence is 12 residues long. Germline V gene lookup returns CDR1 SQVTM and CDR2 ANQGSEA. V was shortened by 6 bases and J by 4 bases, with 13 bases between the two germline ends. As DNA, the CDR3 is TGCAGCGTACAGGGAAGAGGGTACGAGCAGTACTTC. Translating gives CSVQGRGYEQYF.

This chain uses TRBV4-3 with TRBJ1-3, with TRBD1 identical over 7 bases. Germline loops: CDR1 LGHNA, CDR2 YSLEER. The J segment lost 9 bases and the V segment lost 1 base, leaving 15 bases of the junction unmatched. The length of the CDR3 is 17 residues. The CDR3 loop reads CASSQAKGQVGFTTIYF. In nucleotides, the CDR3 is TGCGCCAGCAGCCAAGCAAAAGGACAGGTCGGTTTTACCACCATATATTTT.

The chain is built from TRBV6-6 and TRBJ2-3, with a weak D call TRBD2 (7 bases). This CDR3 spans 14 amino acids. Trimming left V 5 bases short and J 2 bases short, with 11 bases between. Germline CDR1 is MNHNY and CDR2 is SVGAGI (reference sequence). The CDR3 DNA follows: TGTGCCAGCAGTCGCGGGGGCTCCACAGATACGCAGTATTTT. Protein: CASSRGGSTDTQYF.

V and J are TRBV7-2 and TRBJ2-1; 10 nucleotides agree with TRBD2. CDR3 size: 14 residues. Germline CDR1 and CDR2: SGHTA and FQGNSA. With V trimmed by 3 bases and J by 7 bases, 3 bases remained unmatched. CDR3 coding DNA: TGTGCCAGCAGCTTTAGCGGGGGGTTGAATGAGCAGTTCTTC. Protein: CASSFSGGLNEQFF.

The sample holds one count of this clone. The rearrangement uses TRBV7-9 and TRBJ2-3, with a tentative D call TRBD1 (6 bases). The V end lost 5 bases, the J end lost 0 bases, and 15 bases lay between the germline ends. The germline V gene encodes CDR1 SEHNR and CDR2 FQNEAQ (reference sequence). This CDR3 has 16 residues. The CDR3 sequence: CASSPHWGRSTDTQYF. The CDR3 coding sequence is TGTGCCAGCAGCCCGCATTGGGGGCGGAGCACAGATACGCAGTATTTT. Filled out from reference TRBV7-9 and TRBJ2-3, the complete variable domain reads DTGVSQNPRHKITKRGQNVTFRCDPISEHNRLYWYRQTLGQGPEFLTYFQNEAQLEKSRLLSDRFSAERPKGSFSTLEIQRTEQGDSAMYLCASSPHWGRSTDTQYFGPGTRLTVL.

The V call is TRBV19, the J call TRBJ2-7; 15 bases agree with TRBD2. V was clipped by 5 bases and J by 2 bases; unmatched bases: 4. This CDR3 region has 16 residues. Germline V gene sequence: CDR1 LNHDA, CDR2 SQIVND (reference sequence). The CDR3 region has the DNA TGTGCCAGTAGTCATCGGACTAGCGGGGGGGCCTACGAGCAGTACTTC. This codes for CASSHRTSGGAYEQYF.

This rearrangement joins TRBV6-6 to TRBJ1-1; TRBD1 might be the D (6 bases). Germline CDR1 MNHNY, CDR2 SVGAGI (reference sequence). This CDR3 has 15 residues. Trimming left V 4 bases short and J 2 bases short, with 14 bases between. CDR3 in DNA: TGTGCCAGCAGTTTCCCACAGGGCCCAAACACTGAAGCTTTCTTT. It encodes CASSFPQGPNTEAFF.

The chain is built from TRBV6-5 and TRBJ2-7; D is uncertain. Deletions cut 6 bases from V and 0 bases from J, with 15 bases between. Germline-derived CDR1 and CDR2 are MNHEY and SVGAGI. This CDR3 is built from 15 residues. CDR3 sequence (DNA): TGTGCCAGCAGGGCGCCGGGTCCGAGCTCCTACGAGCAGTACTTC. This gives the protein CASRAPGPSSYEQYF.